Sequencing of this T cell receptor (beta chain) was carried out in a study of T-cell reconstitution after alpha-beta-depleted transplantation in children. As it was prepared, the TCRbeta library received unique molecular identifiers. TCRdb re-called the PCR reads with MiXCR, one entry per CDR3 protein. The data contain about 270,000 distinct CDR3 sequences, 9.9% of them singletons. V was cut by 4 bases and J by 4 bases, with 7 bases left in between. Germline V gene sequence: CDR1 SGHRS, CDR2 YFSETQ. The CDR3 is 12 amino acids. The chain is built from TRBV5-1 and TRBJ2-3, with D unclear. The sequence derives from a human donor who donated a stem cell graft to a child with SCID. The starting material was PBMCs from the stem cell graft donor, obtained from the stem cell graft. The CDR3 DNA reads TGCGCCAGCAGCCCCTTTGCAGATACGCAGTATTTT. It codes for CASSPFADTQYF.